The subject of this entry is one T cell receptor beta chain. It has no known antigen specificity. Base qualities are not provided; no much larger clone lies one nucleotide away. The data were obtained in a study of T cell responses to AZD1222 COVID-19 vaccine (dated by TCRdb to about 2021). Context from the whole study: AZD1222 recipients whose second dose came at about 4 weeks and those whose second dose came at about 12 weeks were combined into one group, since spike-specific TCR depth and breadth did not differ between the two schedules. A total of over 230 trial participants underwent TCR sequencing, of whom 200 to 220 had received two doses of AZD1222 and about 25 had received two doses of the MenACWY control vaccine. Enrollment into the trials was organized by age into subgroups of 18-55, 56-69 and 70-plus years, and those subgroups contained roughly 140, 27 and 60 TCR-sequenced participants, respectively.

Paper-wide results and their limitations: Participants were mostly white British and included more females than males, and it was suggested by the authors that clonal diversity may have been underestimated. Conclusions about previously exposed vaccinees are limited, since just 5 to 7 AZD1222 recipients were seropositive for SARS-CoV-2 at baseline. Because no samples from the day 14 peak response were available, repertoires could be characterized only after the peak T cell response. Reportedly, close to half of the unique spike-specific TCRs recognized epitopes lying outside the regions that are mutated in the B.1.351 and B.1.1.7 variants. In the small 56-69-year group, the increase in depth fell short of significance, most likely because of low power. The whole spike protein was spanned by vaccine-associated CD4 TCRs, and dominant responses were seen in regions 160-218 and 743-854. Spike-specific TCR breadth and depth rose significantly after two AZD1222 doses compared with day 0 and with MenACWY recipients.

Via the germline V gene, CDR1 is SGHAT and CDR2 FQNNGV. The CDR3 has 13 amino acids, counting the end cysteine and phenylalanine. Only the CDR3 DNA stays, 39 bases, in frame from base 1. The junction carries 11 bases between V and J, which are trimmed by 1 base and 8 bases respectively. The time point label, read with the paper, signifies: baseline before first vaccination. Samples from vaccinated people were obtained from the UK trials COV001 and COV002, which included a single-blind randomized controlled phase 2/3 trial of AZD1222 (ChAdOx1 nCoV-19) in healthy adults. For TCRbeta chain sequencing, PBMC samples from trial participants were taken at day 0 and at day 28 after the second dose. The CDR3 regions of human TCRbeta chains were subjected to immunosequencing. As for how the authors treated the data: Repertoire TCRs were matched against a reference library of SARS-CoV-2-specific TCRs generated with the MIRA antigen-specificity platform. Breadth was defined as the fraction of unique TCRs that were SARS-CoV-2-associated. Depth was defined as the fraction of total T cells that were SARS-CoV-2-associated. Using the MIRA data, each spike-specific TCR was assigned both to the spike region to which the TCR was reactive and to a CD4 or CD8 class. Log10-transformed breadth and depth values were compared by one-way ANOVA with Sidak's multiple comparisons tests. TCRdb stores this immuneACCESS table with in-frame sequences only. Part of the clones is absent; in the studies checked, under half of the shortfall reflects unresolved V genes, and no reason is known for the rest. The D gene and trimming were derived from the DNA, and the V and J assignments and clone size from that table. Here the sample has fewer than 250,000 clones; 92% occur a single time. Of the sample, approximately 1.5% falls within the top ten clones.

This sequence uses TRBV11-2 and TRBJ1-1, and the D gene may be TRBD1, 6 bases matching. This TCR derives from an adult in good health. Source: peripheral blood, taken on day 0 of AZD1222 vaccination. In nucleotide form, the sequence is TGTGCCAGCAGCTTAGCAGGGGTCGGGGAAGCTTTCTTT. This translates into CASSLAGVGEAFF.